This passage covers 30 T cell receptor beta chains from one sample sequenced in a study of T cells expressing NK-cell markers. From the 5' RACE reads, TCRdb lists one entry per CDR3 protein and no DNA. The sample is made up of 350,000 to 400,000 distinct CDR3 sequences, and the top ten hold roughly 10% of it. Sequencing was carried out using blood T cells: a sorted CD56 or NKG2C T cell subset, CD4+ or CD8+ T cells, or bulk PBMC T cells (not recorded which). The receptors were gathered from a woman aged 45 to 65 in good health.

This chain links TRBV21-1 with TRBJ2-3; TCRdb picks TRBD1, but there is no DNA to check that call. TRBV21-1 is tagged as a pseudogene. This CDR3 is 15 amino acids long. The CDR3 loop is CASSKWDRGADTQYF.

The chain employs TRBV12-2 and TRBJ2-1; absent DNA, TCRdb's TRBD1 call cannot be checked. TRBV12-2 is listed as a pseudogene. The CDR3 has 14 amino acids. CDR3 in amino acids: CASRFQGDGSEQFF.

The gene calls are TRBV20-1 and TRBJ2-1; absent DNA, TCRdb's TRBD2 call cannot be checked. The CDR3 loop spans 17 amino acids. The germline gives CDR1 DFQATT, CDR2 SNEGSKA (reference sequence). The CDR3 sequence is CSARDIGGLAIGGEQFF.

The chain carries TRBV25-1 and TRBJ1-2; TCRdb's D gene call, TRBD1, goes unchecked for lack of DNA. This CDR3 has 14 residues. From germline, CDR1 is MGHDK and CDR2 SYGVNS. This CDR3 is CASSGDRGGYGYTF.

This chain connects TRBV24-1 to TRBJ1-1; TCRdb selects TRBD1, and the lack of DNA leaves this call unchecked. The CDR3 consists of 16 residues. CDR1 KGHDR and CDR2 SFDVKD come from the germline V gene. The CDR3 here is CATSDRSTGRSTEAFF.

V is TRBV12-3 or TRBV12-4 and J is TRBJ1-2. The CDR3 spans 12 residues. The CDR3 is CASTHAYYGYTF.

The rearrangement links TRBV5-1 to TRBJ2-7; TCRdb designates TRBD1, a call that cannot be tested without DNA. Germline V gene lookup returns CDR1 SGHRS and CDR2 YFSETQ. The CDR3 is made up of 14 amino acids. The CDR3 reads CASSLRGGADEQYF.

The chain joins TRBV3-1 to TRBJ2-1; TCRdb outputs TRBD2, but without DNA this stays unchecked. The V gene's germline CDR1 is LGHDT and CDR2 YNNKEL (reference sequence). This CDR3 is 17 amino acids long. The CDR3 protein is CASSHLGLADKYNEQFF.

CDR3: CASSGWGSGRLNNEQFF. V gene TRBV5-1 combines with J gene TRBJ2-1; TCRdb outputs TRBD2, but without DNA this stays unchecked. CDR3 size: 17 residues. From germline, CDR1 is SGHRS and CDR2 YFSETQ.

This sequence joins TRBV6-4 and TRBJ2-2. The germline gives CDR1 MRHNA, CDR2 SNTAGT. This CDR3 has 15 amino acids. The CDR3 reads CASTRSAANTGELFF.

The CDR3 region is CASSTGLNEKLFF. This chain links TRBV7-6 with TRBJ1-4. This CDR3 is 13 amino acids long. The germline gives CDR1 SGHVS, CDR2 FNYEAQ.

The V gene is TRBV5-1, the J gene TRBJ1-3. Germline V gene data show CDR1 as SGHRS and CDR2 as YFSETQ. There are 16 residues in the CDR3. This chain's CDR3 is CASSFSEVSSGNTIYF.

V and J are TRBV4-1 and TRBJ2-5; TCRdb names TRBD1, which stays unverified in the absence of DNA. The CDR3 is 16 amino acids. CDR1 and CDR2 (germline): MGHRA, YSYEKL. CDR3 region: CASSSGQLPFQETQYF.

The V and J genes are TRBV20-1 and TRBJ2-3. CDR3 size: 14 residues. CDR1 DFQATT and CDR2 SNEGSKA come from the germline V gene (reference sequence). The chain's CDR3 is CSARGLGFTDTQYF.

V is TRBV10-3 and J is TRBJ1-2. Looked up from germline, CDR1 is ENHRY and CDR2 is SYGVKD. The CDR3 is 14 residues long. This chain's CDR3 is CAISDGRRKEPCTF.

The chain employs TRBV5-5 and TRBJ2-5; the TCRdb D gene call, TRBD1, has no DNA to confirm it. Germline values: CDR1 SGHKS, CDR2 YYEKEE (reference sequence). CDR3 size: 15 residues. CDR3 region: CASSLVPGAQETQYF.

This chain joins TRBV2 and TRBJ2-7. Germline CDR1 and CDR2: SNHLY and FYNNEI. The CDR3 totals 13 residues. The CDR3 spells CASRAEFSYEQYF.

The J gene is TRBJ2-1, the V gene TRBV7-7; TCRdb picks TRBD1, but there is no DNA to check that call. The CDR3 length is 15 residues. Per the germline V gene, CDR1 is SSHAT and CDR2 is FNYEAQ (reference sequence). The CDR3 sequence: CASSLTHDRGNEQFF.

CDR3 in amino acids: CASSEARGLAANTGELFF. The J gene is TRBJ2-2, the V gene TRBV6-1; TCRdb selects TRBD2, and the lack of DNA leaves this call unchecked. The CDR3 consists of 18 residues. Per germline, CDR1 MNHNS and CDR2 SASEGT.

The chain carries TRBV7-9 and TRBJ2-7; the TRBD1 assignment by TCRdb is unverifiable without DNA. CDR3 size: 18 residues. Per germline, CDR1 SEHNR and CDR2 FQNEAQ (reference sequence). The CDR3 spells CASSLAPRRHGQVYEQYF.

This chain uses TRBV7-2 with TRBJ2-3. CDR3 length equals 12 residues. Germline assignment: CDR1 SGHTA and CDR2 FQGNSA. The CDR3 loop reads CASSRTFDTQYF.

The gene calls are TRBV11-2 and TRBJ2-5; TCRdb proposes TRBD1, but this gene call is untestable without DNA. In germline, CDR1 is SGHAT, CDR2 FQNNGV. The length of the CDR3 is 14 residues. CDR3 sequence: CASSPDRGWGTQYF. The full variable domain, its missing parts supplied by reference TRBV11-2 and TRBJ2-5, is EAGVAQSPRYKIIEKRQSVAFWCNPISGHATLYWYQQILGQGPKLLIQFQNNGVVDDSQLPKDRFSAERLKGVDSTLKIQPAKLEDSAVYLCASSPDRGWGTQYFGPGTRLLVL.

The rearrangement joins TRBV25-1 to TRBJ2-1; TCRdb picks TRBD2, but there is no DNA to check that call. CDR1 and CDR2 (germline): MGHDK, SYGVNS. The CDR3 loop spans 15 amino acids. CDR3 sequence reads: CASKSLAGENNEQFF.

V gene TRBV5-1 combines with J gene TRBJ1-6; TCRdb outputs TRBD1, but without DNA this stays unchecked. This CDR3 comprises 14 residues. Germline V gene sequence: CDR1 SGHRS, CDR2 YFSETQ. This CDR3 is CASRRDRGGSPLHF.

V is TRBV20-1 and J is TRBJ1-2; TCRdb proposes TRBD1, but this gene call is untestable without DNA. The CDR3 length is 14 residues. Per germline, CDR1 DFQATT and CDR2 SNEGSKA (reference sequence). CDR3: CSAPGQGASYGYTF.

The CDR3: CASSKLARGGGQETQYF. This sequence joins TRBV5-1 and TRBJ2-5; TCRdb calls TRBD1, which cannot be checked without DNA. Germline V CDR1 and CDR2: SGHRS, YFSETQ. The CDR3 runs 17 residues.

The chain recombines TRBV12-3 or TRBV12-4 with TRBJ2-7; TCRdb names TRBD1, which stays unverified in the absence of DNA. The CDR3 spans 14 residues. CDR3: CASSPPGQLTEQYF.

This chain connects TRBV3-1 to TRBJ2-3; TCRdb proposes TRBD1, but this gene call is untestable without DNA. The CDR3 has 16 amino acids. CDR1 LGHDT and CDR2 YNNKEL come from the germline V gene (reference sequence). The CDR3 is CASSQVVGAGRDTQYF.

The J gene is TRBJ2-3, the V gene TRBV12-3 or TRBV12-4. CDR3 size: 13 residues. CDR3 in amino acids: CASRSTVGDTQYF.

The chain links TRBV6-4 to TRBJ2-3. The CDR3 extends over 14 amino acids. Germline V gives CDR1 MRHNA, CDR2 SNTAGT. CDR3 protein: CASSDLPGTDTQYF.